This T cell receptor beta chain came from a study of CD8+ T cells in alopecia areata (dated by TCRdb to 2016 to 2019). Broadly, across the study: The treated patients took part in an open-label pilot trial in which moderate-to-severe alopecia areata was treated with oral tofacitinib at 5 to 10 mg twice daily. The RNA source kit depended on sample type: the PAXgene miRNA kit for fixed scalp, the miRNeasy kit for PBMCs, and the RNeasy kit for mouse skin. Disease severity in treated patients was measured with the SALT score, which quantifies the percentage of affected scalp surface area. Tofacitinib was given for 6 to 18 months, followed by 6 months of follow-up off drug to assess delayed response and recurrence. Biopsies were taken from tofacitinib-treated patients at baseline and at 4 and 24 weeks of treatment, and a later scalp biopsy was taken in several of the tofacitinib-treated patients. Clonality in the scalp was compared among normal scalp (n=4), patchy alopecia areata scalp (n=8), and alopecia totalis/universalis scalp (n=8). To study T cell clonal expansion in alopecia areata, the researchers applied high-throughput TCRbeta sequencing to both the C3H/HeJ mouse model and human patients. In humans, TCRbeta sequencing was performed on scalp tissue and on sorted CD4+ and CD8+ peripheral blood T cells from healthy controls and from patients with patchy or totalis/universalis alopecia areata. immunoSEQ multiplex PCR using 35 Vbeta forward primers and 13 Jbeta reverse primers was used to amplify TCRbeta CDR3 regions. What the authors observed across the whole study: Higher clonality and more expanded CD8+ clones were observed in lesional scalp than in normal scalp, particularly in alopecia totalis/universalis, a finding suggestive of antigenic drive. Because the treated cohort was small and included a single nonresponder, larger studies are needed to assess links between baseline CD8+ expansion and response. Tofacitinib significantly decreased scalp clonality and the number of expanded CD8+ clones among the top 100 scalp clones. Many expanded lesional clones persisted in scalp and blood during tofacitinib treatment, which may partly explain relapse after stopping treatment. Scalp TCR repertoire analysis is complicated because resident alphabeta T cells in normal human skin are also sequenced, whereas mouse skin is dominated by gammadelta T cells. Shared TCR sequences between patients were less evident than in mice, which may be partly attributable to HLA diversity in the patient population.

Details on this clone: What antigen it recognizes has not been identified. No much larger clonotype is one base removed from it; base qualities were not supplied.

This sample's time point label indicates: around 26 weeks on oral tofacitinib. The intended sense of this specimen's treatment or condition label: oral pan-JAK inhibitor, 5-10 mg twice daily. From alopecia areata patients, peripheral blood was collected along with lesional scalp punch biopsies. After PBMCs were isolated by density centrifugation and stained for CD3, CD4 and CD8, a FACSAria was used to sort CD4+ and CD8+ T cells. The method behind the library was the immunoSEQ multiplex PCR assay. To provide template for TCR sequencing, every sample had RNA extracted and reverse transcribed into cDNA. First-strand cDNA was synthesized using SuperScript III with a 2:1 mix of oligo-dT and random hexamers. Amplification bias was assessed with a synthetic immune receptor repertoire, and residual bias was removed computationally. As for the original processing: Raw reads were preprocessed to remove errors, and CDR3 was defined according to IMGT conventions as the region from the conserved cysteine to phenylalanine. To get clonality, Shannon entropy was normalized by log2 of the number of productive unique TCRs and the result was subtracted from 1. Whether each scalp clone was CD4 or CD8 was inferred by checking scalp TCRbeta sequences against the CD4 and CD8 repertoires from sorted blood. TCRdb stores this immuneACCESS table with in-frame sequences only. Part of the clones is absent; in the studies checked, under half of the shortfall reflects unresolved V genes, and no reason is known for the rest. D and trimming come from the DNA, and the V and J calls and clone size come from that table. The sample contains more than 150,000 clones, roughly 62% of them found a single time. Roughly 12% of the sample lies in the top ten.

The trim is 5 bases for V and 6 bases for J, with a gap of 13 bases between the germline ends. Inclusive of the bounding cysteine and phenylalanine, the CDR3 is 14 residues long. Only CDR3 DNA remains: 42 bases, in frame from the first base. The CDR1 and CDR2 encoded by the germline V gene are SGHAT and FQNNGV. The TCR was taken from a human donor with alopecia areata. The sequence is built from TRBV11-2 and TRBJ2-2; the D assignment is uncertain and may be TRBD1 or TRBD2, with 5 bases supporting each. Sequenced material: CD8+ T cells sorted from blood, taken at week 24, from a patient treated with tofacitinib. The DNA is as follows: TGTGCCAGCAGCCTCGGGGCAGGTCCCGGGGAGCTGTTTTTT. This translates into CASSLGAGPGELFF.